What follows is one T cell receptor (beta chain) and its context. Data came from immunoSEQ multiplex PCR; TCRdb stores just in-frame clones and leaves some out. The top ten hold over 8.5% of the sample, which has around 320,000 clones, over 85% seen once. This specimen comes from a study of blood T cell repertoires in COVID-19. The V gene's germline CDR1 is MNHEY and CDR2 SVGAGI. The CDR3 is 15 residues long. V was trimmed by 6 bases and J by 2 bases, leaving 13 bases between them. What was sequenced was peripheral blood. This receptor was taken from a woman aged 30 to 39 with COVID-19, enrolled during active disease. The chain has TRBV6-5 and TRBJ1-4; D gene uncertain. The CDR3 nucleotides are TGTGCCAGCAGCCGAGGTAGAGCTACTAATGAAAAACTGTTTTTT. Its protein is CASSRGRATNEKLFF.